This is a list of T cell receptor beta chains from one sample in a study of blood T cell repertoires in COVID-19. Using immunoSEQ multiplex PCR, the repertoire was profiled, and TCRdb retains in-frame clones only, with some absent. The sample records 150,000 to 200,000 clones, around 83% being singletons. Sequenced input: peripheral blood. The receptor source for this set is a woman aged 40 to 50 with acute or convalescent COVID-19. Both conserved end residues are part of each CDR3. Each record gives: clone size, J gene, V gene, D gene, CDR3 protein, CDR3 DNA. A D gene is named only where the DNA matches it firmly. Not all rows give a size; the values are once, few, many and, for expanded clones, a class.

>NA|TRBJ2-1|TRBV5-5|TRBD2
CASSLTSASNEQFF
TGTGCCAGCAGCTTGACTAGCGCAAGTAATGAGCAGTTCTTC
>NA|TRBJ2-1|TRBV19|TRBD1
CASSSPGTGPYNEQFF
TGTGCCAGTAGTTCTCCCGGGACAGGACCCTACAATGAGCAGTTCTTC
>few|TRBJ2-3|TRBV7-9|NA
CASSSRLSTTDTQYF
TGTGCCAGCAGCTCCCGACTCTCTACCACAGATACGCAGTATTTT
>NA|TRBJ1-2|TRBV6-5|NA
CASSYPQGQGGYTF
TGTGCCAGCAGTTACCCCCAGGGGCAGGGAGGCTACACCTTC
>NA|TRBJ1-1|TRBV19|TRBD1
CASSGQAGGGTEAFF
TGTGCCAGTAGTGGACAGGCAGGAGGGGGCACTGAAGCTTTCTTT
>NA|TRBJ2-7|TRBV19|TRBD2
CATEGTTYEQYF
TGTGCCACCGAGGGGACTACCTACGAGCAGTACTTC
>NA|TRBJ2-1|TRBV19|TRBD2
CASSPGARGGLYNEQFF
TGTGCCAGTAGTCCCGGAGCTCGGGGGGGCCTCTACAATGAGCAGTTCTTC
>NA|TRBJ2-1|TRBV6-2/TRBV6-3|TRBD2
CASSYLNLAGGSSYNEQFF
TGTGCCAGCAGTTACTTAAACTTAGCGGGGGGCAGCTCCTACAATGAGCAGTTCTTC
>NA|TRBJ1-2|TRBV9|NA
CASSVGGLSGYTF
TGTGCCAGCAGCGTGGGGGGACTTAGCGGCTACACCTTC
>NA|TRBJ2-2|TRBV7-9|TRBD1
CASSRTGGKSGELFF
TGTGCCAGCAGCAGGACAGGGGGCAAGTCCGGGGAGCTGTTTTTT
>NA|TRBJ2-7|TRBV27|NA
CASSPDTGGTYEQYF
TGTGCCAGCAGTCCCGACACCGGTGGAACCTACGAGCAGTACTTC
>NA|TRBJ2-3|TRBV15|NA
CATSRDLARAGTDTQYF
TGTGCCACCAGCAGAGATTTGGCGCGGGCCGGCACAGATACGCAGTATTTT
>NA|TRBJ2-7|TRBV28|TRBD2
CASSLGASGLYEQYF
TGTGCCAGCAGTTTAGGGGCTAGCGGCTTATACGAGCAGTACTTC
>once|TRBJ1-5|TRBV19|TRBD1
CASSTTGGEGNQPQHF
TGTGCCAGTAGTACTACAGGGGGCGAGGGCAATCAGCCCCAGCATTTT